The 26 T cell receptor beta chains presented below share a single source sample, sequenced in a study of cytomegalovirus exposure and HLA in healthy donors. This table comes from immunoSEQ multiplex PCR, and its TCRdb copy is limited to in-frame clones, with some not included. Among around 260,000 clones, 90% were seen once, and the ten largest hold 3% to 3.5%. The sample was PBMCs. These receptors were obtained from a woman aged 25 to 39 in good health and CMV-seronegative.

The chain is built from TRBV19 and TRBJ1-2; D is uncertain. The ends were cut back, 4 bases at V and 4 bases at J, with 16 bases in the middle. CDR1 and CDR2 (germline): LNHDA, SQIVND (reference sequence). CDR3 length: 15 amino acids. Here the CDR3 DNA reads TGTGCCAGTAGTACCCCAGAAAAAGCGAGCTATGGCTACACCTTC. Its protein is CASSTPEKASYGYTF.

The rearrangement uses TRBV14 and TRBJ2-2; no reliable D call. The CDR3 totals 15 residues. The germline gives CDR1 SGHDN, CDR2 FVKESK. V lost 2 bases and J lost 3, with 10 bases in between. The CDR3 protein is CASSQLGSYTGELFF. CDR3 nucleotide sequence: TGTGCCAGCAGCCAATTGGGTTCGTACACCGGGGAGCTGTTTTTT.

As for this clone: In the same sample, other DNA sequences code for this CDR3. The chain joins TRBV5-4 to TRBJ2-6; the D is unclear. Germline V CDR1 and CDR2: SGHNT, YYREEE (reference sequence). The V end lost 4 bases, the J end lost 0 bases, and 2 bases lay between the germline ends. The CDR3 runs 13 residues. CDR3 sequence reads: CASSLSGANVLTF. The CDR3 coding sequence is TGTGCCAGCAGCCTCTCTGGGGCCAACGTCCTGACTTTC.

The chain combines TRBV5-6 with TRBJ2-7; 11 positions agree with TRBD1. Germline V gene data show CDR1 as SGHDT and CDR2 as YYEEEE. The CDR3 has 15 residues. J gave up 2 bases and V 2 bases, and 3 bases lay outside the gene matches. The CDR3 sequence is CASSFWTGGPYEQYF. In DNA, the CDR3 is TGTGCCAGCAGCTTCTGGACAGGGGGCCCCTACGAGCAGTACTTC.

The CDR3 region has the DNA TGTGCCAGCAGCTTAGCAGGGGTCAATGAGCAGTTCTTC. Its translation: CASSLAGVNEQFF. The chain employs TRBV7-9 and TRBJ2-1, with TRBD1 as a possible D gene (5 bases). Germline CDR1 reads SEHNR; CDR2 reads FQNEAQ (reference sequence). The germline V and J ends were trimmed by 0 bases and 6 bases, with 6 bases remaining between them. CDR3 length: 13 residues.

V gene TRBV29-1 combines with J gene TRBJ2-1; 8 bases match TRBD2. CDR1 and CDR2 from the germline V gene are SQVTM and ANQGSEA. The CDR3 totals 12 residues. Trimming took 7 bases from V and 6 from J; bases not matched to a gene: 5. The CDR3 nucleotides are TGCAGCGCCGGGACTAGGGCCAATGAGCAGTTCTTC. It specifies CSAGTRANEQFF.

The V and J genes are TRBV11-2 and TRBJ2-7; no firm D call. V lost 5 bases, J lost 3 bases, and 14 bases lay in between. The CDR3 totals 14 residues. CDR1 is SGHAT and CDR2 is FQNNGV in the germline V gene. As DNA, the CDR3 is TGTGCCAGCAGCGTCCGTCCCCTTAACTACGAGCAGTACTTC. Translation: CASSVRPLNYEQYF.

V gene TRBV25-1 combines with J gene TRBJ2-7; 13 bases are shared with TRBD2. The CDR3 has 15 residues. V shed 1 base, J shed 5 bases, and the junction held 2 bases outside the gene matches. The germline V gene has CDR1 MGHDK and CDR2 SYGVNS. As DNA, the CDR3 is TGTGCCAGCAGTGAATGGGGACTAGCGGGAAACGAGCAGTACTTC. Protein: CASSEWGLAGNEQYF.

V usage is TRBV28 and J usage is TRBJ1-2; D is unclear. Trimming shortened V by 4 bases and J by 5 bases, and 8 bases separated the two germline ends. Germline V gene lookup returns CDR1 MDHEN and CDR2 SYDVKM. The CDR3 has 12 residues. The CDR3 DNA reads TGTGCCAGCAGTTACCAAGGGTATGGCTACACCTTC. Protein product: CASSYQGYGYTF.

This chain uses TRBV15 with TRBJ1-1; possibly TRBD1 for D (5 bases). Between the trimmed V and J ends, which lost 0 bases and 0 bases, there was a span of 14 bases. The CDR3 contains 17 residues. Per germline, CDR1 LNHNV and CDR2 YYDKDF (reference sequence). Written as DNA, the CDR3 is TGTGCCACCAGCAGAGATCGGGGGACGGTAATGAACACTGAAGCTTTCTTT. This encodes CATSRDRGTVMNTEAFF.

This chain uses TRBV15 with TRBJ1-1; no clear D. CDR1 LNHNV and CDR2 YYDKDF come from the germline V gene (reference sequence). This CDR3 region has 14 residues. V lost 0 bases to trimming and J lost 3 bases, with 8 bases between them. This chain's CDR3 is CATSRDRSYTEAFF. For the CDR3, the DNA is TGTGCCACCAGCAGAGACAGGTCCTACACTGAAGCTTTCTTT.

The gene calls are TRBV4-1 and TRBJ2-1, with D unresolved. Deletions cut 0 bases from V and 8 bases from J, with 11 bases between. This CDR3 spans 14 amino acids. CDR1 and CDR2 from the germline V gene are MGHRA and YSYEKL. The CDR3 reads CASSQDLANYEQFF. The CDR3 coding sequence is TGCGCCAGCAGCCAAGATTTGGCTAACTATGAGCAGTTCTTC.

The rearrangement uses TRBV11-3 and TRBJ2-7; 8 bases fit TRBD1. Germline V lookup: CDR1 SGHNT, CDR2 YENEEA. V was pared by 4 bases and J by 6 bases, with 2 bases of the junction left unmatched. The CDR3 loop spans 12 amino acids. The CDR3, as DNA: TGTGCCAGCAGCTATACAGGGGGCGAGCAGTACTTC. This codes for CASSYTGGEQYF.

CDR3 in amino acids: CASTATGTGMVTQYF. CDR3 bases: TGTGCCAGTACGGCGACCGGGACAGGGATGGTGACCCAGTACTTC. V usage is TRBV19 and J usage is TRBJ2-5; 9 bases align to TRBD1. CDR1 is LNHDA and CDR2 is SQIVND in the germline V gene (reference sequence). The junction had 13 bases not matched to a gene; V was cut back by 7 bases and J by 7 bases. This CDR3 spans 15 amino acids. Full variable domain (rest looked up from reference TRBV19 and TRBJ2-5): DGGITQSPKYLFRKEGQNVTLSCEQNLNHDAMYWYRQDPGQGLRLIYYSQIVNDFQKGDIAEGYSVSREKKESFPLTVTSAQKNPTAFYLCASTATGTGMVTQYFGPGTRLLVL.

CDR3 sequence (DNA): TGTGCCAGCAGCTCACCACAGGGGGGCGAGCAGTACTTC. It is translated as CASSSPQGGEQYF. The J gene is TRBJ2-7, the V gene TRBV5-6; 8 bases map to TRBD1. The trim removed 3 bases at V and 6 bases at J, leaving 5 bases unmatched. The germline V gene encodes CDR1 SGHDT and CDR2 YYEEEE. CDR3 size: 13 residues.

The CDR3 DNA is TGTGCCAGCAGTCTTAATCTGCCTACAGGGGGAGGTGAAGCTTTCTTT. This codes for CASSLNLPTGGGEAFF. The gene calls are TRBV28 and TRBJ1-1; 8 nucleotides align to TRBD1. CDR1 and CDR2 from the germline V gene are MDHEN and SYDVKM. The CDR3 runs to 16 residues. V gave up 5 bases and J gave up 7 bases; unmatched junction bases: 15.

The chain employs TRBV4-3 and TRBJ1-2, with TRBD1 identical over 8 bases. The CDR3 has 14 amino acids. V shed 0 bases, J shed 8 bases, and the junction held 5 bases outside the gene matches. CDR1 and CDR2 from the germline V gene are LGHNA and YSLEER. The CDR3 protein is CASSQDDRGWGYTF. In DNA, the CDR3 is TGCGCCAGCAGCCAAGATGACAGGGGCTGGGGCTACACCTTC.

About this clone itself: The same CDR3 is also encoded by other DNA sequences in this sample. This chain joins TRBV5-6 and TRBJ1-5; the D is unclear. The CDR3 has 13 amino acids. V lost 0 bases to trimming and J lost 3 bases, with 4 bases between them. CDR1 is SGHDT, CDR2 YYEEEE, per germline. Written as DNA, the CDR3 is TGTGCCAGCAGCTTGGGACCCAATCAGCCCCAGCATTTT. Encoded protein: CASSLGPNQPQHF.

This clone was counted at least ten times. Other DNA sequences in this sample translate to the same CDR3. This chain joins TRBV6-6 and TRBJ2-7, with TRBD1 matching over 10 bases. J gave up 4 bases and V 0 bases, and 3 bases lay outside the gene matches. The CDR3 covers 15 residues. Per germline, CDR1 MNHNY and CDR2 SVGAGI (reference sequence). CDR3 residues: CASSYSGQGGYEQYF. CDR3 nucleotide sequence: TGTGCCAGCAGTTACTCAGGACAGGGGGGTTACGAGCAGTACTTC.

The rearrangement links TRBV25-1 to TRBJ2-7; TRBD2 matches 12 bases. Germline values: CDR1 MGHDK, CDR2 SYGVNS. The CDR3 has 15 amino acids. The ends lost 4 bases at V and 5 bases at J; junction bases unmatched: 6. This chain's CDR3 is CASSGLAGDGDEQYF. In DNA form, the CDR3 reads TGTGCCAGCAGTGGACTAGCGGGAGACGGCGACGAGCAGTACTTC.

The V gene is TRBV7-6, the J gene TRBJ2-5, with 7 bases that match TRBD1. The V gene end was trimmed by 3 bases and the J gene end by 5 bases; junction bases not matched to a gene: 9. Germline-derived CDR1 and CDR2 are SGHVS and FNYEAQ. The CDR3 contains 15 residues. The CDR3 coding sequence is TGTGCCAGCAGCTTCCGGACAGGAGGTTCGGAGACCCAGTACTTC. Amino acid sequence: CASSFRTGGSETQYF.

The CDR3 nucleotides are TGTGCCAGCAATAGCGGGGGCTTCAATCAGCCCCAGCATTTT. Its translation: CASNSGGFNQPQHF. The genes are TRBV5-6 and TRBJ1-5; possibly TRBD1 for D (6 bases). Germline V gene data show CDR1 as SGHDT and CDR2 as YYEEEE. Trimming removed 6 bases from V and 3 bases from J, with 13 bases in between. The CDR3 loop spans 14 amino acids.

The J gene is TRBJ2-7, the V gene TRBV6-6; TRBD1 matches at 9 bases. The V gene's germline CDR1 is MNHNY and CDR2 SVGAGI (reference sequence). With 5 bases clipped from V and 6 bases from J, the junction kept 11 bases outside the gene matches. This CDR3 has 15 residues. Written as DNA, the CDR3 is TGTGCCAGCAGTGGCGGACAGGGGATAAGGGGCGAGCAGTACTTC. Residues: CASSGGQGIRGEQYF.

This clone occurred a few times. This rearrangement joins TRBV11-2 to TRBJ2-7; 11 bases align to TRBD1. V was clipped by 3 bases and J by 6 bases; unmatched bases: 1. CDR3 length equals 13 residues. Germline-derived CDR1 and CDR2 are SGHAT and FQNNGV. CDR3 in DNA: TGTGCCAGCAGCTTGGACAGGGGGCGCGAGCAGTACTTC. It yields the protein CASSLDRGREQYF.

The chain is built from TRBV11-2 and TRBJ2-7; tentative D call: TRBD1 (6 bases). Germline values: CDR1 SGHAT, CDR2 FQNNGV. Trimming removed 4 bases from V and 4 bases from J, with 8 bases in between. This CDR3 is 12 amino acids long. In DNA, the CDR3 is TGTGCCAGCAGCTCACAGGGTTACGAGCAGTACTTC. Its protein is CASSSQGYEQYF.

This CDR3 reads CASSPGLAGGAVGPYNEQFF. CDR3 coding DNA: TGTGCCAGCAGTCCAGGACTAGCGGGAGGGGCCGTCGGGCCCTACAATGAGCAGTTCTTC. The rearrangement joins TRBV27 to TRBJ2-1; the match to TRBD2 covers 15 bases. Germline CDR1 is MNHEY and CDR2 is SMNVEV (reference sequence). V lost 5 bases to trimming and J lost 2 bases; unmatched junction nucleotides: 13. The CDR3 loop spans 20 amino acids.